The entry below gives a single T cell receptor (beta chain) sequence along with its context. This same CDR3 is encoded by further DNA sequences in the sample. This record belongs to a study of shared clonotypes between healthy human individuals. Some clones are missing from TCRdb's copy, which holds only in-frame ones; the method was immunoSEQ multiplex PCR. Here the sample spans 2 million to 3 million clones, roughly 92% being singletons. Germline-derived CDR1 and CDR2 are MNHNS and SASEGT. V lost 4 bases and J lost 2; bases outside the gene matches: 4. The CDR3 sequence is 14 residues long. The sequence was obtained from a man younger than 35 in good health. The chain uses TRBV6-1 and TRBJ1-2; 7 positions match TRBD1. The sample taken for sequencing was naive CD4+ T cells sorted from blood. The subset denotes: CD45RA+ positively selected. CDR3 nucleotide sequence: TGTGCCAGCAGTGGTCAACAGGGGAACTATGGCTACACCTTC. Translation: CASSGQQGNYGYTF.